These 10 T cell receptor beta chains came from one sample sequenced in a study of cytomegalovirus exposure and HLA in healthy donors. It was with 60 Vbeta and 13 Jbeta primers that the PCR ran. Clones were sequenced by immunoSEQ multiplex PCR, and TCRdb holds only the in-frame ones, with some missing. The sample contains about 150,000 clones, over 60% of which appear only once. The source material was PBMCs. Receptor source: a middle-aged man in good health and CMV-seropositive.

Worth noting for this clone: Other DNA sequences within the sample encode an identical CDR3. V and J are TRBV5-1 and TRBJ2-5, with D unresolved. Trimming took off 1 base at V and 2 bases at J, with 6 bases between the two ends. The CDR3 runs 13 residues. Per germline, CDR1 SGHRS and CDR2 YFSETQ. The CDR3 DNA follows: TGCGCCAGCAGCTTGCAGTCACAAGAGACCCAGTACTTC. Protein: CASSLQSQETQYF.

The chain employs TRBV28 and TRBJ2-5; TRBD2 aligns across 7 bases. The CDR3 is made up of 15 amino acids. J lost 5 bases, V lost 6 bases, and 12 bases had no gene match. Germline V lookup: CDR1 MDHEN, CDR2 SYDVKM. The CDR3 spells CASRGPSGGMETQYF. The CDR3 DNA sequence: TGTGCCAGCAGGGGCCCTTCGGGGGGTATGGAGACCCAGTACTTC. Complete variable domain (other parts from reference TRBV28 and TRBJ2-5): DVKVTQSSRYLVKRTGEKVFLECVQDMDHENMFWYRQDPGLGLRLIYFSYDVKMKEKGDIPEGYSVSREKKERFSLILESASTNQTSMYLCASRGPSGGMETQYFGPGTRLLVL.

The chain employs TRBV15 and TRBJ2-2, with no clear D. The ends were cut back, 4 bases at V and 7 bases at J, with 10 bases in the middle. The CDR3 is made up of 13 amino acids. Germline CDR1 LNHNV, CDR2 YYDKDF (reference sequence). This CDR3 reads CATSNRRNGELFF. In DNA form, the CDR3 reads TGTGCCACCAGCAACAGACGAAACGGGGAGCTGTTTTTT. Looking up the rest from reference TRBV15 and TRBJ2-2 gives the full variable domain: DAMVIQNPRYQVTQFGKPVTLSCSQTLNHNVMYWYQQKSSQAPKLLFHYYDKDFNNEADTPDNFQSRRPNTSFCFLDIRSPGLGDTAMYLCATSNRRNGELFFGEGSRLTVL.

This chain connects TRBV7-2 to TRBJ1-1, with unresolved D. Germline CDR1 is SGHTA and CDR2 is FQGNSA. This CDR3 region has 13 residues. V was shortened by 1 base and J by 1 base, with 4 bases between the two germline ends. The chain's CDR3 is CASSLVQNTEAFF. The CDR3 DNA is TGTGCCAGCAGCTTAGTACAGAACACTGAAGCTTTCTTT. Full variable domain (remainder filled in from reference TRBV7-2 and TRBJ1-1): GAGVSQSPSNKVTEKGKDVELRCDPISGHTALYWYRQSLGQGLEFLIYFQGNSAPDKSGLPSDRFSAERTGGSVSTLTIQRTQQEDSAVYLCASSLVQNTEAFFGQGTRLTVV.

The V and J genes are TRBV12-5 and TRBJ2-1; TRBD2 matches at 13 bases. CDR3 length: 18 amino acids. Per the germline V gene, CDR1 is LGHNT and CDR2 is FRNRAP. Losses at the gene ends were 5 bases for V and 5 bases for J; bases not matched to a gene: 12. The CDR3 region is CASGRTSGRGGRHNEQFF. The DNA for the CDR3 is TGTGCTAGTGGTCGGACTAGCGGGAGAGGGGGTCGCCACAATGAGCAGTTCTTC. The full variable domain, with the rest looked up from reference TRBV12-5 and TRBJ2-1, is DARVTQTPRHKVTEMGQEVTMRCQPILGHNTVFWYRQTMMQGLELLAYFRNRAPLDDSGMPKDRFSAEMPDATLATLKIQPSEPRDSAVYFCASGRTSGRGGRHNEQFFGPGTRLTVL.

The CDR3 DNA reads TGTGCCAGCAGTATCCCCACCGGGACAGGGGGCCGGGAGCAGTACTTC. Amino acid sequence: CASSIPTGTGGREQYF. The V call is TRBV27, the J call TRBJ2-7; 12 bases align to TRBD1. The length of the CDR3 is 16 residues. Germline V gives CDR1 MNHEY, CDR2 SMNVEV (reference sequence). V dropped 5 bases and J dropped 7; count of bases not matched to a gene: 12.

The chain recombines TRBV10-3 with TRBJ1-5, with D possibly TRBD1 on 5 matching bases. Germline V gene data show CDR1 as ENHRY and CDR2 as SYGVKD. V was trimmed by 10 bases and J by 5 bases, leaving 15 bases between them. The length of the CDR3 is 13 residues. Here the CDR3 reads CATEGAPDQPQHF. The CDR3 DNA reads TGTGCCACCGAAGGGGCGCCGGATCAGCCCCAGCATTTT.

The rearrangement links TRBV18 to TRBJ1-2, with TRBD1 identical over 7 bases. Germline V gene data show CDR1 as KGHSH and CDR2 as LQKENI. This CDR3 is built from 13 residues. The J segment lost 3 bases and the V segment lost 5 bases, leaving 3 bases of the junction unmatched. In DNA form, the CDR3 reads TGTGCCAGCTCATCCGACAGGGACTATGGCTACACCTTC. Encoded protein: CASSSDRDYGYTF. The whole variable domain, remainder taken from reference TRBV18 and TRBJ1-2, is NAGVMQNPRHLVRRRGQEARLRCSPMKGHSHVYWYRQLPEEGLKFMVYLQKENIIDESGMPKERFSAEFPKEGPSILRIQQVVRGDSAAYFCASSSDRDYGYTFGSGTRLTVV.

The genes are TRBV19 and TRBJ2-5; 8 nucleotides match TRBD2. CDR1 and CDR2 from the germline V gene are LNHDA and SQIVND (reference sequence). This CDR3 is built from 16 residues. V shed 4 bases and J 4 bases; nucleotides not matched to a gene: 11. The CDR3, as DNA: TGTGCCAGTAGTAAGGGACTAGGGGGGGGAAGAGAGACCCAGTACTTC. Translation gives CASSKGLGGGRETQYF.

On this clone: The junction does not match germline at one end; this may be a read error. The CDR3 sequence is CASSLLPRRYSSGANGLTF. Written as DNA, the CDR3 is TGTGCCAGCAGCTTACTCCCCCGACGATATAGCTCTGGGGCCAACGGCCTGACTTTC. This sequence joins TRBV7-6 and TRBJ2-6, with D possibly TRBD1 on 5 matching bases. CDR3 length equals 19 residues. CDR1 is SGHVS and CDR2 is FNYEAQ in the germline V gene.